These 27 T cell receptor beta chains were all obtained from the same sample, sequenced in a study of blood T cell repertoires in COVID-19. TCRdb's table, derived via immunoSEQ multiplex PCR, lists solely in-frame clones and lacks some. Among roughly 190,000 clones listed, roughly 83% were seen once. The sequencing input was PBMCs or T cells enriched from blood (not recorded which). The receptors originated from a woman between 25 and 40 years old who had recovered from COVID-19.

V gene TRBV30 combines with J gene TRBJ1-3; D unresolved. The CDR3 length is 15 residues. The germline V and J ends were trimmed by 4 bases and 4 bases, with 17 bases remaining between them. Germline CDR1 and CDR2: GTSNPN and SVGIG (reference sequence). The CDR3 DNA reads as TGTGCCTGGACCTCCCCAGGCGATGGCGGAAACACCATATATTTT. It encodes CAWTSPGDGGNTIYF.

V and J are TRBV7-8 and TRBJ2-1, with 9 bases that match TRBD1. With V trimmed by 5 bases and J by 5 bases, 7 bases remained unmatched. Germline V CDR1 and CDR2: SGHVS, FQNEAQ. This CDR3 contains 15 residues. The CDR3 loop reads CASSMPGQGHNEQFF. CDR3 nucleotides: TGTGCCAGCAGCATGCCGGGACAGGGCCACAATGAGCAGTTCTTC.

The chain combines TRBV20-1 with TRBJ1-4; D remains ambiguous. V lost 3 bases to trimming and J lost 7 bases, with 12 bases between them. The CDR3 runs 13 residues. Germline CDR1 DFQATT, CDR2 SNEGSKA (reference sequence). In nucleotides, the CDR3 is TGCAGTGCTAGTCGCAGCGGAGGTGAAAAACTGTTTTTT. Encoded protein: CSASRSGGEKLFF.

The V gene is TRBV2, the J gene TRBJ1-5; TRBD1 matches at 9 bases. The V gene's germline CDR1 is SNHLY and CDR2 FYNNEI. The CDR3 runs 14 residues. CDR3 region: CATADRGKGQPQHF. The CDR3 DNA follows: TGTGCTACCGCGGACAGGGGAAAGGGACAGCCCCAGCATTTT. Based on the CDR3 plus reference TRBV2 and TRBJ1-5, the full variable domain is EPEVTQTPSHQVTQMGQEVILRCVPISNHLYFYWYRQILGQKVEFLVSFYNNEISEKSEIFDDQFSVERPDGSNFTLKIRSTKLEDSAMYFCATADRGKGQPQHFGDGTRLSIL.

The CDR3 spells CASSDGAGGMHEQFF. For the CDR3, the DNA is TGTGCCAGCAGTGACGGGGCAGGCGGGATGCATGAGCAGTTCTTC. The rearrangement links TRBV6-1 to TRBJ2-1; D possibly corresponds to TRBD2 (6 bases). Trimming took off 3 bases at V and 8 bases at J, with 17 bases between the two ends. The CDR3 is 15 residues long. CDR1 and CDR2 (germline): MNHNS, SASEGT.

CDR3 nucleotide sequence: TGTGCCAGCAGCTTAAACAGGGTGGAACGTGAGCAGTACTTC. This sequence encodes CASSLNRVEREQYF. This sequence joins TRBV11-1 and TRBJ2-7; D is possibly TRBD1 (6 bases). Germline-derived CDR1 and CDR2 are SGHAT and FQDESV (reference sequence). Trimming cost V 2 bases and J 7 bases, with 15 bases left between them. The CDR3 consists of 14 residues.

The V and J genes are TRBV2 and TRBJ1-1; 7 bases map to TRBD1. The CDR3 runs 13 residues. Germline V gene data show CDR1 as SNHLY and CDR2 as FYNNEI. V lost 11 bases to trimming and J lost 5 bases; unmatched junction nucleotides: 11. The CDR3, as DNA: TGTGCCTCGAACAGGGGCCGTGAGACTGAAGCTTTCTTT. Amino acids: CASNRGRETEAFF.

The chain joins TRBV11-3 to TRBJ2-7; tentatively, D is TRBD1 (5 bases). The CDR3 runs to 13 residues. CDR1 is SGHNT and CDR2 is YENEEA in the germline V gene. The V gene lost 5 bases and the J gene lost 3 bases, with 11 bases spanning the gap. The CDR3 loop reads CASSTPGIYEQYF. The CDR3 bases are TGTGCCAGCAGCACCCCAGGGATCTACGAGCAGTACTTC.

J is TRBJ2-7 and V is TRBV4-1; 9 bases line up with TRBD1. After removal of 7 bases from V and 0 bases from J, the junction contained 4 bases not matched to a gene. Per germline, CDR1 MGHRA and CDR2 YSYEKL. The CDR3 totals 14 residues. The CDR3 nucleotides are TGCGCCAGCAACGGGACAGGGAGCTCCTACGAGCAGTACGTC. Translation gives CASNGTGSSYEQYV.

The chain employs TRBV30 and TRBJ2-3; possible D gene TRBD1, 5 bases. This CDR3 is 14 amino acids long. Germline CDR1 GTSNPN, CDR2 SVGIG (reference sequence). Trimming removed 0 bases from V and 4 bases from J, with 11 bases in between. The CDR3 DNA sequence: TGTGCCTGGAGTGTATCTGCAGGGTCAGATACGCAGTATTTT. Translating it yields CAWSVSAGSDTQYF.

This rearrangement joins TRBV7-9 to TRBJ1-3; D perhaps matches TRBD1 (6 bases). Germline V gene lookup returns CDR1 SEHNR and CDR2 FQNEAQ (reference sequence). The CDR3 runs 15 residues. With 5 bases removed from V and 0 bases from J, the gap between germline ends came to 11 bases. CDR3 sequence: CASSPGTTSGNTIYF. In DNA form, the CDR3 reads TGTGCCAGCAGCCCTGGGACAACCTCTGGAAACACCATATATTTT. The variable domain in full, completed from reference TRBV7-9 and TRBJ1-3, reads DTGVSQNPRHKITKRGQNVTFRCDPISEHNRLYWYRQTLGQGPEFLTYFQNEAQLEKSRLLSDRFSAERPKGSFSTLEIQRTEQGDSAMYLCASSPGTTSGNTIYFGEGSWLTVV.

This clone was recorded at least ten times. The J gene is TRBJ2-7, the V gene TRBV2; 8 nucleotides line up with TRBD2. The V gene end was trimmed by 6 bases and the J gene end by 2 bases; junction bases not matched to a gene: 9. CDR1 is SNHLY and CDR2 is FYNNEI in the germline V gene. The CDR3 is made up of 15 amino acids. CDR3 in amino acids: CASSQGRGETYEQYV. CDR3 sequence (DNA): TGTGCCAGCAGCCAAGGGCGGGGGGAGACCTACGAGCAGTACGTC.

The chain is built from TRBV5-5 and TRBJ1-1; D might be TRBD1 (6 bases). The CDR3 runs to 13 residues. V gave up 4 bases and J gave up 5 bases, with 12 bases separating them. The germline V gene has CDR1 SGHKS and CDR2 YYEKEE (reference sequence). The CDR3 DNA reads TGTGCCAGCAGCCAACCCAGGGGTACTGAAGCTTTCTTT. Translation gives CASSQPRGTEAFF.

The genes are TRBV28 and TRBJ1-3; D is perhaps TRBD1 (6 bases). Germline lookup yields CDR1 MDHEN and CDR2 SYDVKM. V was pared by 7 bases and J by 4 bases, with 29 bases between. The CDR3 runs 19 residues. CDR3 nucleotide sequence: TGTGCCAGCACCGAATCGGGTCTGGGGAGGGGGGTTTCCGGAAACACCATATATTTT. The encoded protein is CASTESGLGRGVSGNTIYF.

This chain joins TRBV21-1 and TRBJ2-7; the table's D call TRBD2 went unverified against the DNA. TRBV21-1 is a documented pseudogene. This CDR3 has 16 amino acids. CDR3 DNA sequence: TGTGCCAACATACTGGAACTAGCGGAGCAGTACTACGAGCAGTACTTC. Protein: CANILELAEQYYEQYF.

The CDR3 here is CASSELREEYEQYF. The CDR3 nucleotides read TGTGCCAGCAGTGAACTACGGGAGGAATACGAGCAGTACTTC. The V and J genes are TRBV6-1 and TRBJ2-7, with 7 bases aligning to TRBD2. Germline lookup yields CDR1 MNHNS and CDR2 SASEGT. Trimming cost V 2 bases and J 4 bases; bases outside gene matches: 5. The CDR3 consists of 14 residues.

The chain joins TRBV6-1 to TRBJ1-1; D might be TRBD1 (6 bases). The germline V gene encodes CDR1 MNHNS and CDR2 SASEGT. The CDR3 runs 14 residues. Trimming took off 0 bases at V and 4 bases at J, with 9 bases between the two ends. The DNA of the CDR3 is TGTGCCAGCAGTGAAGCCTACAGGGTCACTGAAGCTTTCTTT. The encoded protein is CASSEAYRVTEAFF.

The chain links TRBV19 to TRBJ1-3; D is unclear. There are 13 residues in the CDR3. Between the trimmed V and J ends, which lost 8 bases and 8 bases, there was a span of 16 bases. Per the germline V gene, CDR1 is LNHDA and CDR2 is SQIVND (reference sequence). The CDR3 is CASHPAGIYTIYF. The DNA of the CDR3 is TGTGCCAGTCACCCGGCGGGGATATACACCATATATTTT.

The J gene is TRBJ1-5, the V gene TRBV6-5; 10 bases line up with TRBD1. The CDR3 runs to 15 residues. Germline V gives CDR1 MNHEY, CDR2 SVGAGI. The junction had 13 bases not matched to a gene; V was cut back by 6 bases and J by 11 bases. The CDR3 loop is CASRGDRGGRGAQHF. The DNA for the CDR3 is TGTGCCAGCAGGGGGGACAGGGGCGGCCGCGGGGCCCAGCATTTT.

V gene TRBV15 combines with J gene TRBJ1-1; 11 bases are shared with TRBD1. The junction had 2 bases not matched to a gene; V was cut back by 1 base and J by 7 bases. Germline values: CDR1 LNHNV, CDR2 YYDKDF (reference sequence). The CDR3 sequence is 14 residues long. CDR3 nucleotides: TGTGCCACCAGCAGAGGGGGGACAGGGGGTGAAGCTTTCTTT. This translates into CATSRGGTGGEAFF.

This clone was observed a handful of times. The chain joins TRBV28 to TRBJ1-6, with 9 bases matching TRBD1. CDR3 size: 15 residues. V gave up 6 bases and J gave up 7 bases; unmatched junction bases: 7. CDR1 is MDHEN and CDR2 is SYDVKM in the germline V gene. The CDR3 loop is CASRADGTGNSPLHF. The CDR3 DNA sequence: TGTGCCAGCAGGGCCGACGGGACAGGGAATTCACCCCTCCACTTT. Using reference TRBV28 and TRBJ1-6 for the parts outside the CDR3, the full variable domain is DVKVTQSSRYLVKRTGEKVFLECVQDMDHENMFWYRQDPGLGLRLIYFSYDVKMKEKGDIPEGYSVSREKKERFSLILESASTNQTSMYLCASRADGTGNSPLHFGNGTRLTVT.

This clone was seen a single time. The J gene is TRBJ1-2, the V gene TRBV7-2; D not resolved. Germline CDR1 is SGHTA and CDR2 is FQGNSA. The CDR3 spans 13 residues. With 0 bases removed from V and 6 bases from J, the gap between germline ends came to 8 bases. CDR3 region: CASSLAAGNGYTF. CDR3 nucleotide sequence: TGTGCCAGCAGCTTAGCAGCGGGGAATGGCTACACCTTC. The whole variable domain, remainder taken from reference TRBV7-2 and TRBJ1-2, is GAGVSQSPSNKVTEKGKDVELRCDPISGHTALYWYRQSLGQGLEFLIYFQGNSAPDKSGLPSDRFSAERTGGSVSTLTIQRTQQEDSAVYLCASSLAAGNGYTFGSGTRLTVV.

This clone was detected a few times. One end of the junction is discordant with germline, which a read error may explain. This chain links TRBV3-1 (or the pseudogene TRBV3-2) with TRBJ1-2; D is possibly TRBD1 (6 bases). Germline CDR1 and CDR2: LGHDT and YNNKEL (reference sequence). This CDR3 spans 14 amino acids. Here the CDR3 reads CASTQRGGAGGYTF. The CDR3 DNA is TGTGCCAGCACCCAACGTGGGGGGGCTGGGGGCTACACCTTC.

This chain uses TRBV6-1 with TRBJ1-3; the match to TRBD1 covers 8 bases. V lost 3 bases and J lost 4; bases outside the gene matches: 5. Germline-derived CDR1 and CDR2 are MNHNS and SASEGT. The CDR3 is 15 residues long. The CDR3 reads CASSDGTGRGNTIYF. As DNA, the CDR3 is TGTGCCAGCAGTGACGGGACAGGCCGGGGAAACACCATATATTTT.

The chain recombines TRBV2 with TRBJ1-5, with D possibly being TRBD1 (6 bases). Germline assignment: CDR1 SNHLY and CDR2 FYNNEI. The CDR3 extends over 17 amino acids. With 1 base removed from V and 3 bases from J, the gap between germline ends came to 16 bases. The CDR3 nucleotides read TGTGCCAGCAGTGAAGACCCTCACACAGGGTACAATCAGCCCCAGCATTTT. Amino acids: CASSEDPHTGYNQPQHF.

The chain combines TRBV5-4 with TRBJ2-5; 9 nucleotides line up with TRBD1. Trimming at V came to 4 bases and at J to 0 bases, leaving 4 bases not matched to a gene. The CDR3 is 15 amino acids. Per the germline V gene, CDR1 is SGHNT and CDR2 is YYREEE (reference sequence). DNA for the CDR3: TGTGCCAGCAGCCCCGGGACAGGGAACCAAGAGACCCAGTACTTC. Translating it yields CASSPGTGNQETQYF.

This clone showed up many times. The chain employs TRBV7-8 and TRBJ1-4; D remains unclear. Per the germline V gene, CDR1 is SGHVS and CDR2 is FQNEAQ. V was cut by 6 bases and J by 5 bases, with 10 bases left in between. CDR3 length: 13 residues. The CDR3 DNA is TGTGCCAGCAGAAGACTGATCAATGAAAAACTGTTTTTT. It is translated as CASRRLINEKLFF.